One sample yielded the 25 T cell receptor beta chains listed below, sequenced in a study of identical twins (TCRdb year 2016). The library was obtained by 5' RACE. Sequencing relied on an Illumina HiSeq 2000. Using fastp trimming at Q25 and MiXCR clonotype assembly, TCRdb reanalyzed the public sequencing data and kept in-frame beta chains. Merged by CDR3 protein, the rows form single entries marked with the most common genes and DNA. The sample data list more than 600,000 distinct CDR3 sequences, and 15% to 20% of these were observed just once. The ten largest make up under 15% of the sample. This sample also belongs to another study, concerning T cells expressing NK-cell markers.

Material: PBMCs. These receptor sequences come from a woman under 30 in good health.

This clonotype was seen more than once but under ten times. The rearrangement joins TRBV12-3 or TRBV12-4 to TRBJ1-3; no clear D. V lost 3 bases and J lost 7, with 13 bases in between. This CDR3 has 14 residues. The CDR3 spells CASSFGRFGNTIYF. DNA of the CDR3: TGTGCCAGCAGTTTCGGGAGGTTTGGGAACACCATATATTTT.

This clonotype was detected a few times. This chain connects TRBV10-3 to TRBJ1-1; no clear D. V lost 8 bases and J lost 1, with 5 bases in between. The CDR3 sequence is 11 residues long. Per the germline V gene, CDR1 is ENHRY and CDR2 is SYGVKD. The CDR3 loop is CAIAPNTEAFF. The CDR3 DNA is TGTGCCATCGCCCCGAACACTGAAGCTTTCTTT.

The chain links TRBV12-3 or TRBV12-4 to TRBJ2-7; D is uncertain. Trimming stripped 2 bases from V and 5 bases from J, with 10 bases between. CDR3 length: 13 residues. The CDR3 DNA is TGTGCCAGCAGTTTACAGAATACCCACGAGCAGTACTTC. Translating gives CASSLQNTHEQYF.

The sample holds many counts of this clonotype. V and J are TRBV12-3 or TRBV12-4 and TRBJ2-7, with D unresolved. V shed 8 bases and J shed 1 base, with 6 bases lying between them. The CDR3 is 11 amino acids. The CDR3 DNA reads as TGTGCCAGCGCAAGTTCCTACGAGCAGTACTTC. It translates to CASASSYEQYF.

In its sample, this clonotype was seen a few times. The chain employs TRBV6-5 and TRBJ2-5; 7 bases map to TRBD2. V was clipped by 3 bases and J by 4 bases; unmatched bases: 8. Germline values: CDR1 MNHEY, CDR2 SVGAGI. The CDR3 extends over 15 amino acids. The CDR3 region is CASSYGEGRRETQYF. CDR3 bases: TGTGCCAGCAGTTATGGGGAGGGACGGAGAGAGACCCAGTACTTC.

This clonotype came up a few times. The rearrangement links TRBV20-1 to TRBJ2-7, with a possible D match to TRBD1 (6 bases). CDR1 DFQATT and CDR2 SNEGSKA come from the germline V gene (reference sequence). Trimming cost V 3 bases and J 6 bases, with 15 bases left between them. This CDR3 contains 13 residues. DNA for the CDR3: TGCAGTGCTAGCGACAGGAGGAGCGTCGAGCAGTACTTC. As protein: CSASDRRSVEQYF.

The chain couples TRBV5-1 to TRBJ2-3; D is perhaps TRBD2 (6 bases). CDR3 length: 14 amino acids. The V gene's germline CDR1 is SGHRS and CDR2 YFSETQ. V was trimmed by 2 bases and J by 5 bases, leaving 12 bases between them. The CDR3 is CASSFPQAGDTQYF. As DNA, the CDR3 is TGCGCCAGCAGCTTCCCCCAAGCGGGAGATACGCAGTATTTT.

The rearrangement joins TRBV7-9 to TRBJ2-1, with TRBD1 matching over 9 bases. V trimming: 5 bases; J trimming: 4 bases; junction bases outside the gene matches: 6. The length of the CDR3 is 15 residues. Germline V gives CDR1 SEHNR, CDR2 FQNEAQ (reference sequence). The CDR3 DNA is TGTGCCAGCAGCCTAGGGACAGGGTGGTACAATGAGCAGTTCTTC. It translates to CASSLGTGWYNEQFF.

The V call is TRBV5-1, the J call TRBJ2-3; tentatively, D is TRBD1 or TRBD2 (5 bases each). CDR1 and CDR2 (germline): SGHRS, YFSETQ. The V and J ends lost 0 bases and 4 bases respectively, with 9 bases between them. The CDR3 runs to 14 residues. CDR3 in amino acids: CASSLGGDPDTQYF. In DNA form, the CDR3 reads TGCGCCAGCAGCTTGGGAGGGGACCCAGATACGCAGTATTTT.

This clonotype showed up just a few times. The chain links TRBV7-9 to TRBJ2-7; D ambiguous. This CDR3 region has 16 residues. Trimming cost V 5 bases and J 0 bases, with 17 bases left between them. Germline V gene data show CDR1 as SEHNR and CDR2 as FQNEAQ (reference sequence). CDR3 nucleotides: TGTGCCAGCAGCATATACGACGCTCGGAGCTCCTACGAGCAGTACTTC. This encodes CASSIYDARSSYEQYF.

The table lists this clonotype with a few counts. The rearrangement uses TRBV6-1 and TRBJ1-6; the D gene is possibly TRBD1 (6 bases). V lost 4 bases to trimming and J lost 6 bases, with 10 bases between them. Germline CDR1 and CDR2: MNHNS and SASEGT. This CDR3 contains 14 residues. The CDR3 here is CASSGRGSNSPLHF. In DNA, the CDR3 is TGTGCCAGCAGTGGAAGGGGGTCTAATTCACCCCTCCACTTT.

This clonotype has ten or more counts. The J gene is TRBJ1-1, the V gene TRBV11-2, with a weak D call TRBD1 (6 bases). The germline gives CDR1 SGHAT, CDR2 FQNNGV. V lost 5 bases and J lost 3, with 25 bases in between. The CDR3 is 18 amino acids. The CDR3 nucleotides read TGTGCCAGCAGCCTTGGTGGTTGGGGACACCCCGAGGACACTGAAGCTTTCTTT. Its protein is CASSLGGWGHPEDTEAFF.

In this sample, this clonotype turned up a few times. This chain uses TRBV10-3 with TRBJ2-1; 8 nucleotides match TRBD1. The ends lost 7 bases at V and 6 bases at J; junction bases unmatched: 5. Germline values: CDR1 ENHRY, CDR2 SYGVKD. This CDR3 has 13 residues. The DNA of the CDR3 is TGTGCCATCACCCCTGGACAGGGCAATGAGCAGTTCTTC. It yields the protein CAITPGQGNEQFF.

The rearrangement links TRBV4-2 to TRBJ2-3; D remains ambiguous. The CDR3 is 15 amino acids. From germline, CDR1 is LGHNA and CDR2 YNFKEQ. Trimming pared 0 bases from V and 7 bases from J, leaving 14 bases between. The CDR3 coding sequence is TGTGCCAGCAGCCAAGATAGGATCCCGCCGAATACGCAGTATTTT. It encodes CASSQDRIPPNTQYF.

The chain joins TRBV20-1 to TRBJ1-6; D perhaps matches TRBD1 (6 bases). V gave up 3 bases and J gave up 6 bases, with 9 bases separating them. Germline V gene data show CDR1 as DFQATT and CDR2 as SNEGSKA (reference sequence). This CDR3 region has 13 residues. The CDR3 loop is CSASAGVNSPLHF. The CDR3 bases are TGCAGTGCTAGCGCAGGGGTTAATTCACCCCTCCACTTT.

This clonotype occurred a few times. The chain combines TRBV25-1 with TRBJ2-5; TRBD2 might be the D (5 bases). This CDR3 is built from 11 residues. V shed 7 bases and J shed 4 bases, with 7 bases lying between them. CDR1 and CDR2 (germline): MGHDK, SYGVNS. CDR3 DNA: TGTGCCAGCACGGGGATAGAGACCCAGTACTTC. Residues: CASTGIETQYF.

This clonotype has more than one count but fewer than ten. The chain links TRBV5-1 to TRBJ2-1, with TRBD2 matching 13 bases. J lost 0 bases, V lost 0 bases, and 6 bases had no gene match. The CDR3 loop spans 19 amino acids. Germline loops: CDR1 SGHRS, CDR2 YFSETQ. CDR3: CASSLVGTSGVLSYNEQFF. Here the CDR3 DNA reads TGCGCCAGCAGCTTGGTTGGGACTAGCGGGGTCCTCTCCTACAATGAGCAGTTCTTC.

This clonotype was detected only a few times. In nucleotides, the CDR3 is TGCAGTGCTACCCAGCGGGGAACCTACGAGCAGTACTTC. Encoded protein: CSATQRGTYEQYF. V gene TRBV20-1 combines with J gene TRBJ2-7, with TRBD2 matching 7 bases. Per the germline V gene, CDR1 is DFQATT and CDR2 is SNEGSKA (reference sequence). J gave up 2 bases and V 4 bases, and 5 bases lay outside the gene matches. The CDR3 extends over 13 amino acids.

This clonotype was found a few times. V gene TRBV19 combines with J gene TRBJ1-5, with 7 bases identical to TRBD1. The length of the CDR3 is 13 residues. Germline-derived CDR1 and CDR2 are LNHDA and SQIVND (reference sequence). V was pared by 4 bases and J by 7 bases, with 4 bases of the junction left unmatched. The CDR3 loop is CASSTSRGQPQHF. The CDR3 DNA follows: TGTGCCAGTAGTACCTCCAGGGGGCAGCCCCAGCATTTT.

This clonotype was observed a handful of times. The chain links TRBV20-1 to TRBJ2-3, with TRBD2 identical over 7 bases. Germline CDR1 reads DFQATT; CDR2 reads SNEGSKA (reference sequence). Germline trimming cut 2 bases from V and 5 bases from J; bases unmatched to any gene: 1. This CDR3 contains 12 residues. The CDR3 region is CSARLAEDTQYF. The CDR3, as DNA: TGCAGTGCTAGACTAGCGGAAGATACGCAGTATTTT.

This clonotype is a singleton in its sample. The chain has TRBV13 and TRBJ2-6; 13 nucleotides align to TRBD2. V gave up 5 bases and J gave up 0 bases; unmatched junction bases: 4. Per the germline V gene, CDR1 is PRHDT and CDR2 is FYEKMQ (reference sequence). This CDR3 has 18 amino acids. The chain's CDR3 is CASSRTSGGYSGANVLTF. The CDR3, as DNA: TGTGCCAGCAGCAGGACTAGCGGGGGATACTCTGGGGCCAACGTCCTGACTTTC.

The chain joins TRBV27 to TRBJ2-7; the D gene is possibly TRBD1 (7 bases). The CDR3 has 15 residues. V lost 4 bases and J 6 bases, leaving 19 bases between the germline ends. The V gene's germline CDR1 is MNHEY and CDR2 SMNVEV (reference sequence). The CDR3 region is CASSSLYGQEGEQYF. In nucleotides, the CDR3 is TGTGCCAGCAGTTCCCTCTATGGACAGGAGGGCGAGCAGTACTTC.

There are a few counts of this clonotype. This chain connects TRBV11-1 to TRBJ2-1, with D possibly matching TRBD2 (6 bases). Trimming stripped 1 base from V and 9 bases from J, with 28 bases between. The CDR3 runs to 19 residues. The germline CDR1 and CDR2 sequences are SGHAT and FQDESV (reference sequence). CDR3 loop: CASSLGPPGRGTTGGEQFF. CDR3 nucleotides: TGTGCCAGCAGCTTAGGTCCCCCAGGGCGCGGGACGACGGGTGGTGAGCAGTTCTTC. The whole variable domain, filled in from reference TRBV11-1 and TRBJ2-1, reads EAEVAQSPRYKITEKSQAVAFWCDPISGHATLYWYRQILGQGPELLVQFQDESVVDDSQLPKDRFSAERLKGVDSTLKIQPAELGDSAMYLCASSLGPPGRGTTGGEQFFGPGTRLTVL.

The sample holds a few counts of this clonotype. The chain has TRBV10-3 and TRBJ2-5; 14 nucleotides match TRBD2. The CDR3 is 15 amino acids. Losses at the gene ends were 6 bases for V and 3 bases for J; bases not matched to a gene: 3. Germline CDR1 and CDR2: ENHRY and SYGVKD. The CDR3, as DNA: TGTGCCATCAGCCCGGGACTAGCGGGAGAAGAGACCCAGTACTTC. This codes for CAISPGLAGEETQYF.

This clonotype was seen more than once but under ten times. The genes are TRBV2 and TRBJ2-3, with a weak D call TRBD2 (5 bases). The CDR3 contains 9 residues. Trimming removed 10 bases at V and 14 bases at J, with 13 bases between. Germline V CDR1 and CDR2: SNHLY, FYNNEI. CDR3 protein: CAKLGPPYF. In DNA, the CDR3 is TGTGCCAAACTAGGACCCCCGTATTTT.